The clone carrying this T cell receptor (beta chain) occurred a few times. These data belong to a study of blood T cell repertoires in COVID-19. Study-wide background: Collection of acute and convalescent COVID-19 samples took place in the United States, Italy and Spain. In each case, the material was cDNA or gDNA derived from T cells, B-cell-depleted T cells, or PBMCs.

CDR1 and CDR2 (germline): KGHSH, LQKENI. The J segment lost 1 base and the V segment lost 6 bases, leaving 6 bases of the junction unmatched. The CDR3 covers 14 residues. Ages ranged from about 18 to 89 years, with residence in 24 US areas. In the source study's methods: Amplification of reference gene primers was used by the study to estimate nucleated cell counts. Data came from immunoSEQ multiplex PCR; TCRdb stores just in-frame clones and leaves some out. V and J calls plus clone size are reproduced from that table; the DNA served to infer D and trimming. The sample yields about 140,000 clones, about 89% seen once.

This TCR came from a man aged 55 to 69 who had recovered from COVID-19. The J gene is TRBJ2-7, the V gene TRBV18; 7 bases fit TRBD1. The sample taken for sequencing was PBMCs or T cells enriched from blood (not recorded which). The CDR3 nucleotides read TGTGCCAGCTCGCCCGGACAGGCGTCCTACGAGCAGTACTTC. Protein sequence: CASSPGQASYEQYF.